The 27 T cell receptor beta chains reported below all come from one sample, sequenced in a study of blood T cell repertoires in COVID-19. Data came from immunoSEQ multiplex PCR; TCRdb stores just in-frame clones and leaves some out. The data hold 30,000 to 35,000 clones, with roughly 85% observed a single time. Sequences were obtained from peripheral blood. These receptors all come from a man aged 45-60 years with acute or convalescent COVID-19.

V and J are TRBV15 and TRBJ2-1, with D possibly TRBD2 on 5 matching bases. This CDR3 comprises 12 residues. The germline CDR1 and CDR2 sequences are LNHNV and YYDKDF (reference sequence). Trimming stripped 4 bases from V and 6 bases from J, with 7 bases between. CDR3 amino acids: CATSKTSNEQFF. In nucleotides, the CDR3 is TGTGCCACCAGCAAAACTAGCAATGAGCAGTTCTTC. The variable domain in full, completed from reference TRBV15 and TRBJ2-1, reads DAMVIQNPRYQVTQFGKPVTLSCSQTLNHNVMYWYQQKSSQAPKLLFHYYDKDFNNEADTPDNFQSRRPNTSFCFLDIRSPGLGDTAMYLCATSKTSNEQFFGPGTRLTVL.

This clone was seen a few times. The chain uses TRBV11-3 and TRBJ2-1; possible D gene TRBD2, 6 bases. Germline CDR1 SGHNT, CDR2 YENEEA. The CDR3 has 14 residues. V was shortened by 3 bases and J by 4 bases, with 10 bases between the two germline ends. CDR3 nucleotide sequence: TGTGCCAGCAGCTTGAATAGCGGATACAATGAGCAGTTCTTC. This encodes CASSLNSGYNEQFF.

The DNA of the CDR3 is TGTGCCAGCAGCTTAACGGGGGAATACTATGGCTACACCTTC. It specifies CASSLTGEYYGYTF. The chain has TRBV7-9 and TRBJ1-2, with D perhaps matching TRBD1 (5 bases). The ends were cut back, 2 bases at V and 3 bases at J, with 10 bases in the middle. The CDR3 covers 14 residues. The germline V gene has CDR1 SEHNR and CDR2 FQNEAQ (reference sequence).

The chain combines TRBV25-1 with TRBJ1-5, with D unresolved. Germline V gene sequence: CDR1 MGHDK, CDR2 SYGVNS. Trimming pared 4 bases from V and 0 bases from J, leaving 10 bases between. The CDR3 totals 15 residues. The CDR3 spells CASSVGHLSNQPQHF. The CDR3 DNA is TGTGCCAGCAGTGTTGGCCACCTTAGCAATCAGCCCCAGCATTTT.

The chain combines TRBV5-4 with TRBJ1-5, with D perhaps TRBD1 (5 bases). Trimming took off 0 bases at V and 2 bases at J, with 9 bases between the two ends. This CDR3 spans 15 amino acids. CDR1 and CDR2 (germline): SGHNT, YYREEE (reference sequence). The CDR3 sequence is CASSLGGERNQPQHF. CDR3 DNA: TGTGCCAGCAGCTTGGGGGGGGAGCGCAATCAGCCCCAGCATTTT.

This clone occurred once. This chain joins TRBV7-2 and TRBJ1-5, with 7 positions matching TRBD1. CDR1 and CDR2 from the germline V gene are SGHTA and FQGNSA. The junction had 2 bases not matched to a gene; V was cut back by 2 bases and J by 7 bases. The CDR3 totals 13 residues. Here the CDR3 DNA reads TGTGCCAGCAGCTTATCGACAGGGCAGCCCCAGCATTTT. Its protein is CASSLSTGQPQHF.

V and J are TRBV11-2 and TRBJ1-2; D possibly corresponds to TRBD1 (5 bases). Germline V gene sequence: CDR1 SGHAT, CDR2 FQNNGV. V was clipped by 5 bases and J by 5 bases, with 15 bases between them. The CDR3 consists of 14 residues. This CDR3 reads CASSPTPRGYGYTF. CDR3 in DNA: TGTGCCAGCAGCCCGACACCTCGGGGGTATGGCTACACCTTC.

This clone was recorded a few times. The J gene is TRBJ1-2, the V gene TRBV6-5, with 9 bases lining up with TRBD1. This CDR3 comprises 15 residues. V lost 0 bases to trimming and J lost 7 bases; unmatched junction nucleotides: 6. The germline gives CDR1 MNHEY, CDR2 SVGAGI. Written as DNA, the CDR3 is TGTGCCAGCAGTTACTCACAGGGGGCGCTCCCTGGCTACACCTTC. Translating it yields CASSYSQGALPGYTF.

The genes are TRBV4-1 and TRBJ1-4, with D perhaps matching TRBD1 (5 bases). Per the germline V gene, CDR1 is MGHRA and CDR2 is YSYEKL. Trimming took 2 bases from V and 0 from J, leaving 10 bases between them. This CDR3 is built from 16 residues. In DNA form, the CDR3 reads TGCGCCAGCAGCCAAAGGGGCATCTCAACTAATGAAAAACTGTTTTTT. It is translated as CASSQRGISTNEKLFF.

CDR3 DNA sequence: TGTGCCAGCAGCCAAAGCACCGGGGGGGCCGAAGAGACCCAGTACTTC. It codes for CASSQSTGGAEETQYF. V and J are TRBV3-1 (or the pseudogene TRBV3-2) and TRBJ2-5, with TRBD2 matching over 8 bases. V lost 2 bases to trimming and J lost 3 bases; unmatched junction nucleotides: 8. Germline assignment: CDR1 LGHDT and CDR2 YNNKEL (reference sequence). This CDR3 is built from 16 residues.

This chain connects TRBV28 to TRBJ2-5, with D perhaps TRBD1 (6 bases). Germline V gene data show CDR1 as MDHEN and CDR2 as SYDVKM. V shed 2 bases and J shed 2 bases, with 9 bases lying between them. The CDR3 consists of 14 residues. The CDR3 loop reads CASSLSRGQETQYF. CDR3 in DNA: TGTGCCAGCAGTTTAAGCAGGGGACAAGAGACCCAGTACTTC. Complete variable domain (other parts from reference TRBV28 and TRBJ2-5): DVKVTQSSRYLVKRTGEKVFLECVQDMDHENMFWYRQDPGLGLRLIYFSYDVKMKEKGDIPEGYSVSREKKERFSLILESASTNQTSMYLCASSLSRGQETQYFGPGTRLLVL.

This chain connects TRBV25-1 to TRBJ1-5; D perhaps matches TRBD1 (5 bases). The CDR3 length is 14 residues. The germline V gene has CDR1 MGHDK and CDR2 SYGVNS. Trimming took 2 bases from V and 5 from J, leaving 10 bases between them. The CDR3 coding sequence is TGTGCCAGCAGTGAAGGGGCGGGGGATCAGCCCCAGCATTTT. Residues: CASSEGAGDQPQHF.

The chain links TRBV27 to TRBJ2-2; 7 nucleotides agree with TRBD1. Trimming took 0 bases from V and 0 from J; bases not matched to a gene: 10. The germline V gene encodes CDR1 MNHEY and CDR2 SMNVEV (reference sequence). The CDR3 consists of 19 residues. This CDR3 reads CASSLSAGTATTNTGELFF. As DNA, the CDR3 is TGTGCCAGCAGTTTATCGGCCGGGACAGCGACTACGAACACCGGGGAGCTGTTTTTT.

The chain combines TRBV2 with TRBJ1-6; D is unresolved. Deletions cut 7 bases from V and 1 base from J, with 11 bases between. CDR1 SNHLY and CDR2 FYNNEI come from the germline V gene. The CDR3 is 15 amino acids. In DNA form, the CDR3 reads TGTGCCAGCACCTTAGACAATTCCTATAATTCACCCCTCCACTTT. Translating it yields CASTLDNSYNSPLHF.

V gene TRBV13 combines with J gene TRBJ2-5; D is perhaps TRBD2 (5 bases). This CDR3 has 16 residues. The germline V and J ends were trimmed by 5 bases and 5 bases, with 21 bases remaining between them. Germline CDR1 and CDR2: PRHDT and FYEKMQ (reference sequence). The CDR3 bases are TGTGCCAGCAGCCGTCGGGCGGAAATGCGGGTGGAGACCCAGTACTTC. Translation: CASSRRAEMRVETQYF.

The genes are TRBV9 and TRBJ2-2; 13 positions match TRBD2. Germline values: CDR1 SGDLS, CDR2 YYNGEE. Unmatched junction bases numbered 8, after V lost 2 bases and J lost 7 bases. The CDR3 extends over 17 amino acids. The CDR3 DNA is TGTGCCAGCAGCGTCTCCGGGACTAGCGGGAAAGGCGGGGAGCTGTTTTTT. As protein: CASSVSGTSGKGGELFF.

A few counts support this clone. The V call is TRBV7-3, the J call TRBJ1-2; 8 positions agree with TRBD1. The CDR3 covers 14 residues. The germline V gene encodes CDR1 SGHTA and CDR2 FQGTGA. The V gene end was trimmed by 1 base and the J gene end by 7 bases; junction bases not matched to a gene: 5. The CDR3 DNA reads TGTGCCAGCAGCTTAAGTGGACAGGGCCGTGGCTACACCTTC. Its protein is CASSLSGQGRGYTF.

The table lists this clone with a count of one. The chain couples TRBV19 to TRBJ2-5, with D possibly TRBD2 on 5 matching bases. The germline V gene has CDR1 LNHDA and CDR2 SQIVND (reference sequence). This CDR3 spans 14 amino acids. The germline V and J ends were trimmed by 6 bases and 0 bases, with 11 bases remaining between them. CDR3: CASRSGTDQETQYF. For the CDR3, the DNA is TGTGCCAGTAGATCGGGAACAGACCAAGAGACCCAGTACTTC. Full variable domain (missing parts from reference TRBV19 and TRBJ2-5): DGGITQSPKYLFRKEGQNVTLSCEQNLNHDAMYWYRQDPGQGLRLIYYSQIVNDFQKGDIAEGYSVSREKKESFPLTVTSAQKNPTAFYLCASRSGTDQETQYFGPGTRLLVL.

The chain combines TRBV4-2 with TRBJ2-4; 12 bases are shared with TRBD2. The CDR3 loop spans 17 amino acids. V lost 0 bases to trimming and J lost 9 bases; unmatched junction nucleotides: 9. The germline CDR1 and CDR2 sequences are LGHNA and YNFKEQ. CDR3 in amino acids: CASSQDILAGGRGIQYF. The CDR3 region has the DNA TGTGCCAGCAGCCAAGATATCCTAGCGGGAGGGAGGGGCATTCAGTACTTC.

The chain couples TRBV7-9 to TRBJ2-2; maybe TRBD1 (5 bases). The CDR3 consists of 16 residues. Trimming left V 1 base short and J 6 bases short, with 15 bases between. Germline lookup yields CDR1 SEHNR and CDR2 FQNEAQ (reference sequence). The CDR3 spells CASSLGQGVFPGELFF. CDR3 in DNA: TGTGCCAGCAGCTTAGGCCAGGGCGTCTTCCCCGGGGAGCTGTTTTTT.

This clone was found a few times. The chain links TRBV9 to TRBJ1-3; D is ambiguous. The germline V and J ends were trimmed by 0 bases and 4 bases, with 8 bases remaining between them. The germline CDR1 and CDR2 sequences are SGDLS and YYNGEE. CDR3 length equals 14 residues. The CDR3 DNA reads as TGTGCCAGCAGCGTAGGTCTCCAGGGAAACACCATATATTTT. This translates into CASSVGLQGNTIYF.

The V and J genes are TRBV6-6 and TRBJ2-7; D is possibly TRBD1 (6 bases). Germline V gene sequence: CDR1 MNHNY, CDR2 SVGAGI (reference sequence). The CDR3 covers 14 residues. Trimming pared 8 bases from V and 3 bases from J, leaving 17 bases between. This CDR3 is CASGITGFNYEQYF. The CDR3 DNA is TGTGCCAGCGGTATAACAGGGTTTAACTACGAGCAGTACTTC.

The rearrangement uses TRBV11-2 and TRBJ2-7; D gene ambiguous. The germline CDR1 and CDR2 sequences are SGHAT and FQNNGV. The germline V and J ends were trimmed by 2 bases and 4 bases, with 3 bases remaining between them. The CDR3 sequence is 11 residues long. Written as DNA, the CDR3 is TGTGCCAGCAGCTTACGTTACGAGCAGTACTTC. It specifies CASSLRYEQYF.

This clone was detected only a few times. The rearrangement uses TRBV9 and TRBJ1-5; 8 bases are shared with TRBD1. The CDR3 covers 15 residues. CDR1 and CDR2 from the germline V gene are SGDLS and YYNGEE. V lost 4 bases, J lost 0 bases, and 3 bases stayed unmatched. CDR3 in amino acids: CASSSDRDSNQPQHF. For the CDR3, the DNA is TGTGCCAGCAGCTCGGACAGGGATAGCAATCAGCCCCAGCATTTT.

The V and J genes are TRBV12-3 or TRBV12-4 and TRBJ1-2; D call uncertain. Trimming shortened V by 1 base and J by 2 bases, and 2 bases separated the two germline ends. The CDR3 is 12 amino acids. The CDR3 is CASSLVNYGYTF. The CDR3, as DNA: TGTGCCAGCAGTTTAGTAAACTATGGCTACACCTTC.

In its sample, this clone was seen a few times. J is TRBJ1-5 and V is TRBV2; D might be TRBD1 (5 bases). Germline assignment: CDR1 SNHLY and CDR2 FYNNEI. V gave up 4 bases and J gave up 7 bases, with 11 bases separating them. This CDR3 is 13 amino acids long. In DNA, the CDR3 is TGTGCCAGCAGTGCGGGGGGAACCCAGCCCCAGCATTTT. Its protein product is CASSAGGTQPQHF.

The chain couples TRBV6-5 to TRBJ2-1; TRBD1 agrees at 7 bases. V shed 4 bases, J shed 14 bases, and the junction held 8 bases outside the gene matches. This CDR3 region has 12 residues. Germline CDR1 reads MNHEY; CDR2 reads SVGAGI. For the CDR3, the DNA is TGTGCCAGCAGTTTACTCGGGGACAGAGAGTTCTTC. Its protein product is CASSLLGDREFF.